This TCR beta chain is drawn from a study of blood T cell repertoires in COVID-19. Across the whole study: COVID-19 samples from acute and convalescent phases originated in the United States, Italy and Spain. T cells, B-cell-depleted T cells, or PBMCs provided the cDNA or gDNA that served as material.

As originally analysed: Reference gene primer amplification gave estimated nucleated cell counts. Clones were read by immunoSEQ multiplex PCR, and TCRdb kept only the in-frame ones, dropping some. V and J calls and clone size come straight from that table; D and trimming were deduced from the DNA. This table has roughly 89,000 clones, 80% appearing once. This clone was detected a few times. Germline CDR1 is SGDLS and CDR2 is YYNGEE. V shed 0 bases and J shed 8 bases, with 6 bases lying between them. CDR3 length equals 13 residues. The rearrangement joins TRBV9 to TRBJ1-6; no firm D call. The TCR originated in a woman in her seventies with acute or convalescent COVID-19. The source material was peripheral blood. As DNA, the CDR3 is TGTGCCAGCAGCGTAGCTGAGGATTCACCCCTCCACTTT. Its protein product is CASSVAEDSPLHF.